The rows below give T cell receptor beta chains drawn from one sample of a study of CD8+CD57+ T cells in acquired aplastic anemia. TCRdb used MiXCR to reprocess the reads, holding one entry per CDR3 protein. This sample carries about 58,000 distinct CDR3 sequences, 57% of them seen once, and the ten largest clones take roughly 15%. The source material was sorted CD4+, CD8+, or CD8+CD57+ T cells (not recorded which) from PBMCs. The receptors derive from a human donor with aplastic anemia. The CDR3 runs from the conserved cysteine through the conserved F or W. The order of the fields is J gene, CDR3 length, V gene, D gene, CDR3 protein. A D gene is named only where the DNA matches it firmly.

TRBJ1-2 | 13 | TRBV19 | TRBD1 | CASSTGQGLGYTF
TRBJ2-5 | 14 | TRBV5-4 | NA | CASSSGDRLETQYF
TRBJ1-2 | 16 | TRBV10-3 | TRBD1 | CAISESVTGGNYGYTF
TRBJ1-1 | 13 | TRBV24-1 | NA | CATSGGFDTEAFF
NA | 14 | TRBV7-3 | TRBD1 | CASSLTGTGGEQYF
TRBJ2-7 | 15 | TRBV11-2 | NA | CASSLGQALGGEQYF
TRBJ2-2 | 17 | TRBV7-8 | TRBD2 | CASSLITTSRIVGELFF
TRBJ2-5 | 15 | TRBV15 | NA | CATSREWGDQETQYF
TRBJ2-5 | 13 | TRBV7-9 | TRBD1 | CASSPGQGETQYF
TRBJ2-7 | 22 | TRBV25-1 | TRBD1 | CASIPTTGLLRRPPRISYEQYF
TRBJ2-7 | 14 | TRBV5-1 | TRBD2 | CASSWTSGNYEQYF
TRBJ1-4 | 15 | TRBV24-1 | NA | CATSEQTGSYEKLFF
TRBJ1-1 | 13 | TRBV20-1 | NA | CSARRLANTEAFF
TRBJ2-7 | 14 | TRBV5-1 | TRBD2 | CASSLAGTPYEQYF
TRBJ2-7 | 14 | TRBV6-1 | NA | CARRQGLEIYEQYF
TRBJ1-2 | 18 | TRBV7-9 | NA | CASSRNDPGKGSGYGYTF
TRBJ2-7 | 12 | TRBV25-1 | NA | CASTKGSYEQYF
TRBJ1-1 | 13 | TRBV27 | NA | CASMRESNTEAFF
TRBJ2-7 | 14 | TRBV25-1 | TRBD1 | CASSEAGQGDEQYF
TRBJ2-6 | 14 | TRBV7-8 | NA | CASGSSSGANVLTF
TRBJ2-3 | 15 | TRBV2 | NA | CASSLEKTRPDTQYF
TRBJ2-7 | 15 | TRBV20-1 | TRBD1 | CSARDLDRSEGEQYF
TRBJ2-3 | 14 | TRBV15 | NA | CASTAAYFTDTQYF
TRBJ2-5 | 16 | TRBV12-3/TRBV12-4 | NA | CASTNDGSGIQETQYF
TRBJ2-1 | 13 | TRBV7-2 | TRBD1 | CASSHRDRVEQFF
TRBJ2-7 | 16 | TRBV10-2 | TRBD1 | CASSEVTGGTIYEQYF
TRBJ1-6 | 14 | TRBV25-1 | NA | CASSSRDVGSPLHF
TRBJ1-2 | 13 | TRBV6-2/TRBV6-3 | NA | CATRDSEDYGYTF
TRBJ1-2 | 15 | TRBV20-1 | TRBD1 | CSARRGTGGGDGYTF
TRBJ2-1 | 16 | TRBV9 | TRBD2 | CASSPGTSGGRNEQFF
TRBJ2-7 | 15 | TRBV7-2 | NA | CASSPSDSRAYEQYF
TRBJ1-2 | 12 | TRBV2 | NA | CASSGQGDGYTF
TRBJ2-3 | 15 | TRBV11-1 | NA | CASSLPPGHTDTQYF
TRBJ2-5 | 13 | TRBV2 | NA | CASSGDGVGTQYF
TRBJ1-6 | 14 | TRBV15 | TRBD1 | CATSRDRVGSPLHF
TRBJ2-5 | 15 | TRBV24-1 | TRBD1 | CATSDPLRGRETQYF
TRBJ2-1 | 15 | TRBV2 | TRBD2 | CASRQLAGVCNEQFF
TRBJ2-5 | 16 | TRBV9 | NA | CASSNMGRGAKETQYF
TRBJ1-2 | 14 | TRBV29-1 | NA | CSVLGGGRDYGYTF
TRBJ2-7 | 15 | TRBV19 | NA | CASSIVQGPSYEQYF
TRBJ1-5 | 16 | TRBV11-1 | NA | CASSLALGSVNQPQHF
TRBJ1-4 | 15 | TRBV19 | NA | CASSSPRGLNEKLFF
TRBJ2-3 | 13 | TRBV7-2 | NA | CASSLTHTDTQYF
TRBJ2-1 | 15 | TRBV28 | TRBD1 | CASSPRQGSYNEQFF
TRBJ1-2 | 13 | TRBV29-1 | TRBD1 | CSVTTGSNYGYTF